The 32 T cell receptor beta chains given below trace back to one sample, sequenced in a study of CD8 T cells in ankylosing spondylitis. One entry per CDR3 protein results from TCRdb running MiXCR on the 5' RACE reads. Here the sample spans just over 350,000 distinct CDR3 sequences, 20% being singletons. The sequenced sample consisted of blood, either unsorted or a sorted T cell fraction (not recorded which). These receptors came from a male donor with ankylosing spondylitis or in good health (not recorded which).

CDR3 in amino acids: CAWTTTSYNEQFF. The CDR3 coding sequence is TGTGCCTGGACCACGACTAGTTACAATGAGCAGTTCTTC. V usage is TRBV30 and J usage is TRBJ2-1; maybe TRBD2 (6 bases). Trimming removed 4 bases from V and 4 bases from J, with 11 bases in between. This CDR3 region has 13 residues. Germline-derived CDR1 and CDR2 are GTSNPN and SVGIG (reference sequence).

This clonotype has more than one count but fewer than ten. This chain joins TRBV7-9 and TRBJ2-7, with 9 bases aligning to TRBD1. CDR3 size: 15 residues. J gave up 4 bases and V 4 bases, and 8 bases lay outside the gene matches. Germline V CDR1 and CDR2: SEHNR, FQNEAQ (reference sequence). CDR3 nucleotide sequence: TGTGCCAGCAGCTACGGGGGGACAGGGCAATACGAGCAGTACTTC. Translated: CASSYGGTGQYEQYF.

The chain combines TRBV24-1 with TRBJ2-2, with 8 bases fitting TRBD2. The length of the CDR3 is 17 residues. Trimming at V came to 4 bases and at J to 2 bases, leaving 8 bases not matched to a gene. CDR1 is KGHDR, CDR2 SFDVKD, per germline. CDR3 loop: CATSDTKRGINTGELFF. In DNA form, the CDR3 reads TGTGCCACCAGTGACACTAAGCGGGGGATCAACACCGGGGAGCTGTTTTTT.

The V gene is TRBV11-2, the J gene TRBJ2-7; TRBD1 aligns across 7 bases. V lost 1 base and J lost 6; bases outside the gene matches: 12. Germline V gives CDR1 SGHAT, CDR2 FQNNGV. This CDR3 spans 16 amino acids. CDR3 DNA: TGTGCCAGCAGCTTAGGACAGGGCGTACCGAGGGCCGAGCAGTACTTC. The encoded protein is CASSLGQGVPRAEQYF. Full variable domain (rest looked up from reference TRBV11-2 and TRBJ2-7): EAGVAQSPRYKIIEKRQSVAFWCNPISGHATLYWYQQILGQGPKLLIQFQNNGVVDDSQLPKDRFSAERLKGVDSTLKIQPAKLEDSAVYLCASSLGQGVPRAEQYFGPGTRLTVT.

This clonotype came up many times. The chain is built from TRBV7-9 and TRBJ2-1; no definite D call. Germline V gene lookup returns CDR1 SEHNR and CDR2 FQNEAQ (reference sequence). Trimming took 1 base from V and 0 from J, leaving 7 bases between them. This CDR3 is built from 15 residues. CDR3 in DNA: TGTGCCAGCAGCTTAGTGGGTTCCTCCTACAATGAGCAGTTCTTC. Translation gives CASSLVGSSYNEQFF.

The CDR3 region has the DNA TGTGCCAGCACCCGCTCGGGGACTAGCTTCAATGAGCAGTTCTTC. It specifies CASTRSGTSFNEQFF. The genes are TRBV28 and TRBJ2-1; 9 bases match TRBD2. V lost 7 bases, J lost 6 bases, and 10 bases stayed unmatched. Germline V gene lookup returns CDR1 MDHEN and CDR2 SYDVKM. This CDR3 is built from 15 residues.

This chain connects TRBV4-1 to TRBJ2-3; 7 nucleotides line up with TRBD2. With V trimmed by 0 bases and J by 11 bases, 17 bases remained unmatched. The CDR3 totals 17 residues. Germline V gene data show CDR1 as MGHRA and CDR2 as YSYEKL. CDR3 DNA: TGCGCCAGCAGCCAAGATTTGGGGGGGACGTGGAGGTCGAGGCAGTATTTT. Its translation: CASSQDLGGTWRSRQYF.

This clonotype was found a few times. The chain links TRBV13 to TRBJ2-5; D may match TRBD1 or TRBD2 (5 bases each). Germline CDR1 reads PRHDT; CDR2 reads FYEKMQ (reference sequence). The CDR3 covers 16 residues. V lost 2 bases and J lost 1, with 14 bases in between. Here the CDR3 reads CASSLRSREIQETQYF. For the CDR3, the DNA is TGTGCCAGCAGCTTAAGGAGCAGGGAGATCCAAGAGACCCAGTACTTC.

This clonotype turned up a few times. The chain uses TRBV11-2 and TRBJ2-1; D is possibly TRBD1 or TRBD2 (5 bases each). Germline CDR1 is SGHAT and CDR2 is FQNNGV. The germline V and J ends were trimmed by 5 bases and 5 bases, with 10 bases remaining between them. The CDR3 covers 13 residues. CDR3 nucleotides: TGTGCCAGCAGCCAAGGGACGAACAATGAGCAGTTCTTC. It translates to CASSQGTNNEQFF. Supplemented by reference TRBV11-2 and TRBJ2-1, the full variable domain reads EAGVAQSPRYKIIEKRQSVAFWCNPISGHATLYWYQQILGQGPKLLIQFQNNGVVDDSQLPKDRFSAERLKGVDSTLKIQPAKLEDSAVYLCASSQGTNNEQFFGPGTRLTVL.

In its sample, this clonotype was seen a few times. The rearrangement uses TRBV29-1 and TRBJ2-7; a possible D gene is TRBD2 (5 bases). CDR1 SQVTM and CDR2 ANQGSEA come from the germline V gene. This CDR3 comprises 15 residues. V dropped 1 base and J dropped 2 bases, with 15 bases sitting between them. The CDR3 protein is CSVEGSGSDAYEQYF. CDR3 nucleotide sequence: TGCAGCGTTGAAGGGTCGGGGTCTGACGCCTACGAGCAGTACTTC.

Only a few counts were recorded for this clonotype. This chain joins TRBV3-1 and TRBJ2-7; D is perhaps TRBD1 or TRBD2 (5 bases each). From germline, CDR1 is LGHDT and CDR2 YNNKEL (reference sequence). The CDR3 contains 14 residues. Trimming pared 3 bases from V and 2 bases from J, leaving 11 bases between. The CDR3 here is CASSQSGAPYEQYF. The CDR3 nucleotides are TGTGCCAGCAGCCAGTCCGGGGCCCCCTACGAGCAGTACTTC.

In this sample, this clonotype turned up a few times. CDR3 sequence: CASSRIAGGQLDTQYF. The CDR3 DNA is TGCGCCAGCAGCCGAATAGCGGGGGGGCAGCTCGATACGCAGTATTTT. This chain joins TRBV10-1 and TRBJ2-3; 11 bases map to TRBD2. Germline V CDR1 and CDR2: WNHNN, SYGVQD (reference sequence). The CDR3 totals 16 residues. J lost 6 bases, V lost 6 bases, and 11 bases had no gene match.

This clonotype occurred many times. The V and J genes are TRBV20-1 and TRBJ2-7, with 7 bases matching TRBD1. CDR1 and CDR2 from the germline V gene are DFQATT and SNEGSKA (reference sequence). The length of the CDR3 is 13 residues. Trimming took 5 bases from V and 0 from J; bases not matched to a gene: 4. This CDR3 is CSAPYRGSYEQYF. The CDR3 DNA follows: TGCAGTGCTCCCTACAGGGGCTCCTACGAGCAGTACTTC.

The chain couples TRBV12-3 or TRBV12-4 to TRBJ2-3, with D tentatively TRBD1 (5 bases). The germline V and J ends were trimmed by 6 bases and 0 bases, with 7 bases remaining between them. The CDR3 totals 13 residues. The CDR3 DNA is TGTGCCAGCAGAGGACAAAGCACAGATACGCAGTATTTT. This gives the protein CASRGQSTDTQYF.

The chain combines TRBV18 with TRBJ2-7; TRBD1 aligns across 8 bases. The CDR3 contains 16 residues. V trimming: 6 bases; J trimming: 2 bases; junction bases outside the gene matches: 12. Germline values: CDR1 KGHSH, CDR2 LQKENI. The chain's CDR3 is CASSYFPGQDPYEQYF. The CDR3 DNA reads TGTGCCAGCTCGTACTTCCCGGGACAGGACCCCTACGAGCAGTACTTC.

The chain links TRBV12-3 or TRBV12-4 to TRBJ2-1; no clear D gene. The CDR3 contains 12 residues. The V gene lost 6 bases and the J gene lost 2 bases, with 5 bases spanning the gap. The CDR3 region is CASSYAYNEQFF. The CDR3 DNA sequence: TGTGCCAGCAGCTACGCCTACAATGAGCAGTTCTTC.

Only a few counts were recorded for this clonotype. The rearrangement uses TRBV7-9 and TRBJ2-2; the D is unclear. Between the trimmed V and J ends, which lost 10 bases and 6 bases, there was a span of 12 bases. The CDR3 extends over 12 amino acids. Germline V gene sequence: CDR1 SEHNR, CDR2 FQNEAQ (reference sequence). The CDR3 here is CAILQGSGELFF. The CDR3, as DNA: TGTGCCATCCTGCAAGGGTCCGGGGAGCTGTTTTTT.

This chain connects TRBV5-1 to TRBJ2-2; 12 bases align to TRBD2. Germline V gives CDR1 SGHRS, CDR2 YFSETQ. The CDR3 extends over 18 amino acids. V dropped 4 bases and J dropped 5; count of bases not matched to a gene: 12. CDR3 residues: CASSPGLGLAGRTGELFF. Here the CDR3 DNA reads TGCGCCAGCAGCCCCGGGCTAGGACTAGCGGGGAGGACCGGGGAGCTGTTTTTT.

The V call is TRBV15, the J call TRBJ2-3; 9 bases are a match to TRBD1. V shed 3 bases, J shed 1 base, and the junction held 11 bases outside the gene matches. The CDR3 extends over 18 amino acids. Looked up from germline, CDR1 is LNHNV and CDR2 is YYDKDF (reference sequence). CDR3 DNA sequence: TGTGCCACCAGCAGGGGCCCCGGGACAGGGCCGGGCACAGATACGCAGTATTTT. It codes for CATSRGPGTGPGTDTQYF.

This clonotype was detected a few times. The rearrangement joins TRBV2 to TRBJ2-5, with a weak D call TRBD2 (7 bases). The CDR3 runs to 16 residues. Looked up from germline, CDR1 is SNHLY and CDR2 is FYNNEI. Trimming removed 1 base at V and 1 base at J, with 13 bases between. CDR3 DNA: TGTGCCAGCAGTGAAGGCGGCGGGGGCTTCCAAGAGACCCAGTACTTC. Translated: CASSEGGGGFQETQYF.

This chain uses TRBV25-1 with TRBJ1-6, with D unresolved. The CDR3 loop spans 10 amino acids. V was shortened by 11 bases and J by 5 bases, with 4 bases between the two germline ends. Germline V lookup: CDR1 MGHDK, CDR2 SYGVNS. The CDR3 region has the DNA TGTGCCGCTAATAATTCACCCCTCCACTTT. This sequence encodes CAANNSPLHF. Full variable domain (outside the CDR3, taken from reference TRBV25-1 and TRBJ1-6): EADIYQTPRYLVIGTGKKITLECSQTMGHDKMYWYQQDPGMELHLIHYSYGVNSTEKGDLSSESTVSRIRTEHFPLTLESARPSHTSQYLCAANNSPLHFGNGTRLTVT.

The sample holds a few counts of this clonotype. The chain links TRBV20-1 to TRBJ2-1; D not resolved. V was clipped by 1 base and J by 0 bases, with 10 bases between them. The CDR3 totals 15 residues. Germline CDR1 reads DFQATT; CDR2 reads SNEGSKA (reference sequence). The CDR3 protein is CSARGRVSSYNEQFF. The CDR3 region has the DNA TGCAGTGCTAGAGGCCGGGTGAGCTCCTACAATGAGCAGTTCTTC.

This clonotype was detected only a few times. The V call is TRBV28, the J call TRBJ2-5; the D gene is possibly TRBD1 (5 bases). Germline-derived CDR1 and CDR2 are MDHEN and SYDVKM. The CDR3 covers 15 residues. V was cut by 5 bases and J by 1 base, with 14 bases left in between. In nucleotides, the CDR3 is TGTGCCAGCAGTCACAGACAGAACCTCCAAGAGACCCAGTACTTC. Protein: CASSHRQNLQETQYF.

The chain combines TRBV12-3 or TRBV12-4 with TRBJ2-7; D is undetermined. This CDR3 is built from 13 residues. V was pared by 6 bases and J by 2 bases, with 11 bases between. CDR3: CASRESSPYEQYF. CDR3 nucleotides: TGTGCCAGCAGGGAGAGTAGCCCCTACGAGCAGTACTTC.

The chain links TRBV9 to TRBJ2-1; D may be TRBD2 (6 bases). Between the trimmed V and J ends, which lost 0 bases and 10 bases, there was a span of 8 bases. The CDR3 totals 12 residues. Germline CDR1 reads SGDLS; CDR2 reads YYNGEE. The CDR3 DNA follows: TGTGCCAGCAGCGTAGGGGGGGTGGAGCAGTTCTTC. Its translation: CASSVGGVEQFF.

This chain links TRBV7-8 with TRBJ2-4; 12 positions match TRBD2. V dropped 3 bases and J dropped 3; count of bases not matched to a gene: 15. Germline CDR1 and CDR2: SGHVS and FQNEAQ. The CDR3 is made up of 20 amino acids. The CDR3 sequence is CASSLYLAGGLRSGKNIQYF. CDR3 sequence (DNA): TGTGCCAGCAGCTTGTACCTAGCGGGGGGGCTGAGGTCTGGCAAAAACATTCAGTACTTC. Supplemented by reference TRBV7-8 and TRBJ2-4, the full variable domain reads GAGVSQSPRYKVAKRGQDVALRCDPISGHVSLFWYQQALGQGPEFLTYFQNEAQLDKSGLPSDRFFAERPEGSVSTLKIQRTQQEDSAVYLCASSLYLAGGLRSGKNIQYFGAGTRLSVL.

This clonotype was seen only a few times. Likely a read error: the CDR3 ends without its conserved phenylalanine or tryptophan. The DNA is left out, because the CDR3 cannot be placed on it with certainty; the CDR3 is given as TCRdb lists it. The V gene is TRBV20-1, the J gene TRBJ2-3; the D segment call TRBD2 is taken from the table without a DNA check. The CDR3 region is 13 residues in length, termini included. The V gene's germline CDR1 is DFQATT and CDR2 SNEGSKA (reference sequence). The CDR3 loop reads CSARDPDSGGLAV.

This clonotype was counted a few times. This chain joins TRBV27 and TRBJ2-1; D may be TRBD1 (5 bases). V was clipped by 4 bases and J by 4 bases, with 11 bases between them. The CDR3 runs to 14 residues. CDR1 is MNHEY, CDR2 SMNVEV, per germline (reference sequence). CDR3 bases: TGTGCCAGCAGTTCTGGGGCCGGGTACAATGAGCAGTTCTTC. Translating it yields CASSSGAGYNEQFF.

This chain uses TRBV20-1 with TRBJ2-3; the match to TRBD1 covers 7 bases. The CDR3 contains 16 residues. From germline, CDR1 is DFQATT and CDR2 SNEGSKA (reference sequence). Unmatched junction bases numbered 14, after V lost 6 bases and J lost 2 bases. The DNA of the CDR3 is TGCAGTGCGGAGGTTTTTACAGGGGTGCTCACAGATACGCAGTATTTT. Its protein is CSAEVFTGVLTDTQYF.

The chain combines TRBV6-1 with TRBJ2-1, with D unclear. Trimming took 4 bases from V and 6 from J, leaving 10 bases between them. The V gene's germline CDR1 is MNHNS and CDR2 SASEGT. There are 13 residues in the CDR3. CDR3 residues: CASSVRWANEQFF. The CDR3 nucleotides are TGTGCCAGCAGTGTTAGGTGGGCCAATGAGCAGTTCTTC.

This clonotype was counted only a few times. V usage is TRBV7-9 and J usage is TRBJ2-7; TRBD1 is a possible D gene (6 bases). CDR3 length: 15 residues. V gave up 0 bases and J gave up 4 bases, with 13 bases separating them. Germline assignment: CDR1 SEHNR and CDR2 FQNEAQ (reference sequence). The CDR3 DNA sequence: TGTGCCAGCAGCTTAGCGGACTCAAGGGGGTACGAGCAGTACTTC. Protein: CASSLADSRGYEQYF.

A few counts support this clonotype. This chain joins TRBV6-2 or TRBV6-3 and TRBJ2-7, with 10 bases identical to TRBD1. The V segment lost 4 bases and the J segment 0 bases; nucleotides outside the gene matches: 3. Germline CDR1 and CDR2: MNHEY and SVGEGT. The CDR3 loop spans 15 amino acids. The CDR3, as DNA: TGTGCCAGCAGTTTCGGACAGGGGGGCTCCTACGAGCAGTACTTC. Encoded protein: CASSFGQGGSYEQYF.